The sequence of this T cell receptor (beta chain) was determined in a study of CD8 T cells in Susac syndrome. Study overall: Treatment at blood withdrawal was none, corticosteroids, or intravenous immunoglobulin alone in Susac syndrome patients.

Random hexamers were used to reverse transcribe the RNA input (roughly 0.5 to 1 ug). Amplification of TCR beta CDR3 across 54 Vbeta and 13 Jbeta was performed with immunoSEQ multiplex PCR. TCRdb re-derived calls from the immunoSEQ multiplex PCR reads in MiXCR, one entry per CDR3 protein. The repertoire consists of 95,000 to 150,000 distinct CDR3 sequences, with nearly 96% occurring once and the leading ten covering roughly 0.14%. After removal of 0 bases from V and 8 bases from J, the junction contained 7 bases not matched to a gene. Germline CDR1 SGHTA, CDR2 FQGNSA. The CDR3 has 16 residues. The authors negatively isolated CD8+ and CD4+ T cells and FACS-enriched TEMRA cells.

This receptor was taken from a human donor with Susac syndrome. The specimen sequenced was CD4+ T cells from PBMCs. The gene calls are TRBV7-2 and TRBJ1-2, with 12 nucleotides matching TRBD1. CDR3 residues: CASSLAPRDRGQGYTF. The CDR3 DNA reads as TGTGCCAGCAGCTTAGCGCCCAGGGACAGGGGGCAGGGCTACACCTTC.